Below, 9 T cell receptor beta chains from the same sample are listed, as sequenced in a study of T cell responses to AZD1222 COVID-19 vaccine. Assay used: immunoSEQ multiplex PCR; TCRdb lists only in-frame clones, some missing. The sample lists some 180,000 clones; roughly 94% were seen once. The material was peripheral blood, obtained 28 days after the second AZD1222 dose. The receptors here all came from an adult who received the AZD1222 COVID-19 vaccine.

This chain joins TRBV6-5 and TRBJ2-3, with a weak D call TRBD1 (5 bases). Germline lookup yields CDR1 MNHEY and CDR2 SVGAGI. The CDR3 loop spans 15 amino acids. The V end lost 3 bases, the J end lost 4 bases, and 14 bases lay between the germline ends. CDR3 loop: CASSYQGRNPDTQYF. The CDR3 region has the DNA TGTGCCAGCAGTTATCAGGGCCGGAACCCAGATACGCAGTATTTT.

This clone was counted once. The CDR3 here is CASRRTRLDEQFF. CDR3 nucleotide sequence: TGTGCCAGCAGACGGACTAGACTCGATGAGCAGTTCTTC. This chain joins TRBV7-3 and TRBJ2-1; 7 positions agree with TRBD2. V lost 6 bases, J lost 8 bases, and 7 bases stayed unmatched. CDR3 size: 13 residues. Germline CDR1 and CDR2: SGHTA and FQGTGA.

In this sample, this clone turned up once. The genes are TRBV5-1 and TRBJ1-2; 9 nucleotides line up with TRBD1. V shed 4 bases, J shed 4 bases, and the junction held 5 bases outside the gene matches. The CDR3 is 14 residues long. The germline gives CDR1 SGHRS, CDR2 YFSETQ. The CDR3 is CASSPTGGPYGYTF. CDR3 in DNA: TGCGCCAGCAGCCCCACAGGGGGCCCCTATGGCTACACCTTC. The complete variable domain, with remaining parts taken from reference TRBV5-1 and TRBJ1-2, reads KAGVTQTPRYLIKTRGQQVTLSCSPISGHRSVSWYQQTPGQGLQFLFEYFSETQRNKGNFPGRFSGRQFSNSRSEMNVSTLELGDSALYLCASSPTGGPYGYTFGSGTRLTVV.

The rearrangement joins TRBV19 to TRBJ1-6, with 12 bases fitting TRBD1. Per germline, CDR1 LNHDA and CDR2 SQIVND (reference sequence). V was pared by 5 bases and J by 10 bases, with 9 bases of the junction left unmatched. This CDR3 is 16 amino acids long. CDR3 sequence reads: CASSHLPGQGASPLHF. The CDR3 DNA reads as TGTGCCAGTAGTCACCTCCCGGGACAGGGGGCGTCACCCCTCCACTTT.

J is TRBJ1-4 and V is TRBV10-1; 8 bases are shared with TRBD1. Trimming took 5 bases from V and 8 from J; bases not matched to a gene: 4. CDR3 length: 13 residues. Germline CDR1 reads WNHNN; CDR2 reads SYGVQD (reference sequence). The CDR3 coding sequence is TGCGCCAGCAGTCCCACAGGGGGAGAAAAACTGTTTTTT. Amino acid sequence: CASSPTGGEKLFF.

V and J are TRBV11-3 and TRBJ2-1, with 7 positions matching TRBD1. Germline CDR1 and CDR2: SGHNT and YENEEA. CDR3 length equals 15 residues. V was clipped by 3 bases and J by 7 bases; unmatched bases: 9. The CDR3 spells CASSFSRDSYNEQFF. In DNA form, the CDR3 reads TGTGCCAGCAGCTTCTCCCGGGACAGCTATAATGAGCAGTTCTTC.

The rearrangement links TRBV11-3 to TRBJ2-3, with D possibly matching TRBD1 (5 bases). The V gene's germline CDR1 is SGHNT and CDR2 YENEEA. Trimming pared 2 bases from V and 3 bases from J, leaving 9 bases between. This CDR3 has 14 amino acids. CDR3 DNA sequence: TGTGCCAGCAGCTTACTGTCAGGGACAGATACGCAGTATTTT. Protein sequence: CASSLLSGTDTQYF.

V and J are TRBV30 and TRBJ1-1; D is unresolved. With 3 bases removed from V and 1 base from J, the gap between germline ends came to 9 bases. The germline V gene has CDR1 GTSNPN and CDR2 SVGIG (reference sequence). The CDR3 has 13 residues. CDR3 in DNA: TGTGCCTGGAGACGAAGAGGGAACACTGAAGCTTTCTTT. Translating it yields CAWRRRGNTEAFF.

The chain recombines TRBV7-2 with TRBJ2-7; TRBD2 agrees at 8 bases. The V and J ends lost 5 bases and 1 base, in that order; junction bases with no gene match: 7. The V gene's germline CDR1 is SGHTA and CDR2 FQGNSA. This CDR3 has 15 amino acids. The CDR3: CASSRGRGVSYEQYF. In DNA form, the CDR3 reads TGTGCCAGCAGCCGTGGGCGGGGGGTTTCCTACGAGCAGTACTTC.